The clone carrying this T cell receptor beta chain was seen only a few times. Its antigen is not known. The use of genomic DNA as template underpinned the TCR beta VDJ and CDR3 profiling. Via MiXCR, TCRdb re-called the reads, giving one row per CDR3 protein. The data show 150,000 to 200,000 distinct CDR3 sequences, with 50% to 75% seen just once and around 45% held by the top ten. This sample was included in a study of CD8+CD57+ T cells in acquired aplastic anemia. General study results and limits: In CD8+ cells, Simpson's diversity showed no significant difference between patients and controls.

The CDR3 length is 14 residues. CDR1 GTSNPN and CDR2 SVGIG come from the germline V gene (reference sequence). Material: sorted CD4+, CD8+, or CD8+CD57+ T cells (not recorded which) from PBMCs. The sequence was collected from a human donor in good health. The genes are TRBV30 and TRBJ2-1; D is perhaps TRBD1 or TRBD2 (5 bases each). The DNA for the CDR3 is TGTGCGTGGGGCGGGCCGAGCTCCTACAATGAGCAGTTCTTC. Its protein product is CAWGGPSSYNEQFF.